This T cell receptor beta chain was profiled in a study of T cell repertoires in cytomegalovirus infection. V was clipped by 2 bases and J by 0 bases; unmatched bases: 4. This CDR3 contains 17 residues. The germline V gene encodes CDR1 SGHTA and CDR2 FQGNSA. TCRdb itself ran the reads through MiXCR, one entry per CDR3 protein. The sample has hundreds of thousands of distinct CDR3 sequences, about 8.8% seen once; the top ten hold around 2.4%. This clonotype appeared many times. This TCR came from a human donor in good health (CMV status not recorded). Some clones in this sample may be carry-over from other donors' samples. The sequenced sample consisted of PBMCs. The chain carries TRBV7-2 and TRBJ2-3; 11 nucleotides align to TRBD1. In DNA form, the CDR3 reads TGTGCCAGCAGCTTAAGGACAGGGGGCTTTAGCACAGATACGCAGTATTTT. It yields the protein CASSLRTGGFSTDTQYF.